The clone carrying this T cell receptor beta chain was counted many times. What it binds is unknown. The record originates from a study of regulatory T cells in long-lasting Graves disease. For the study at large: For a period under 3 months, newly diagnosed Graves' patients had taken antithyroid drugs.

For TCR beta, libraries came from iRepertoire HTBI primers and Arm-PCR of CDR3 regions. TCRdb redid the calling of the multiplex PCR reads with MiXCR, one entry per CDR3 protein. The repertoire holds more than 450,000 distinct CDR3 sequences, with about 12% as singletons. Time point: newly diagnosed GD, antithyroid drugs for less than 3 months. PBMC-derived RNA was used for the TCR library. Study results and limitations: Persistent disease samples used TRBV28, TRBJ1-2 and TRBJ2-5 preferentially.

The CDR3 is made up of 11 amino acids. CDR1 and CDR2 from the germline V gene are GTSNPN and SVGIG (reference sequence). V lost 4 bases and J lost 13; bases outside the gene matches: 6. Separately, the same data were catalogued under a study of T cells in Graves' hyperthyroidism and ophthalmopathy. That paper states: If no ophthalmopathy progression occurred within 18 months, Graves' hyperthyroidism was stable. HTBI primers were the set used in a first-round RT-PCR of the TCR CDR3.

The chain combines TRBV30 with TRBJ1-4, with 7 bases that match TRBD1. The source is a young woman with Graves disease. Sequencing used peripheral blood mononuclear cells (PBMCs), obtained at new diagnosis, from a patient treated with antithyroid drugs. DNA of the CDR3: TGTGCCTGGAAAGAGGGGGCTATACTGTTTTTT. Translating gives CAWKEGAILFF.